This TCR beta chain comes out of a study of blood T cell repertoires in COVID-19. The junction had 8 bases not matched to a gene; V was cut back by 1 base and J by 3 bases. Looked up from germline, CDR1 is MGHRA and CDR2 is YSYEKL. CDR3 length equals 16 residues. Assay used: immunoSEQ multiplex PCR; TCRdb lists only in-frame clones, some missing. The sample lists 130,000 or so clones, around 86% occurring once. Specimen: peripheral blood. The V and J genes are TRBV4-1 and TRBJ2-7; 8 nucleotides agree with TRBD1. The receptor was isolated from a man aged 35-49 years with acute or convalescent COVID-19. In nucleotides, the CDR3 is TGCGCCAGCAGCCAAGGGACAGGGTACCTGGGCTACGAGCAGTACTTC. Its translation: CASSQGTGYLGYEQYF.